The 5 T cell receptor beta chains below were found in one sample sequenced in a study of T-cell reconstitution after alpha-beta-depleted transplantation in children. Preparation of the TCRbeta library was carried out with unique molecular identifiers. TCRdb itself ran the PCR reads through MiXCR, one entry per CDR3 protein. Of about 610,000 distinct CDR3 sequences listed, about 10% were seen once; the top ten hold less than 5%. Material: PBMCs from the stem cell graft donor, obtained from the stem cell graft. These receptors originate from a human donor who donated a stem cell graft to a child with acute myeloid leukemia.

This clonotype has just a few counts. The J gene is TRBJ2-7, the V gene TRBV2; 12 nucleotides agree with TRBD2. The J segment lost 5 bases and the V segment lost 5 bases, leaving 4 bases of the junction unmatched. CDR3 length: 14 amino acids. Germline CDR1 reads SNHLY; CDR2 reads FYNNEI. The CDR3 sequence is CASSRLAGVDEQYF. The CDR3 coding sequence is TGTGCCAGCAGTCGACTAGCGGGAGTCGACGAGCAGTACTTC.

This clonotype was seen only a few times. V and J are TRBV20-1 and TRBJ1-3; TRBD1 might be the D (5 bases). V was pared by 1 base and J by 0 bases, with 10 bases between. This CDR3 has 15 residues. The germline gives CDR1 DFQATT, CDR2 SNEGSKA (reference sequence). CDR3 protein: CSARGQPFSGNTIYF. CDR3 in DNA: TGCAGTGCTAGAGGACAGCCCTTCTCTGGAAACACCATATATTTT.

This clonotype showed up just a few times. The DNA of the CDR3 is TGTGCCAGCAGCACAAGACAGGGTAATGGCTACACCTTC. Its translation: CASSTRQGNGYTF. The rearrangement uses TRBV7-3 and TRBJ1-2; 7 bases align to TRBD1. V lost 5 bases to trimming and J lost 6 bases; unmatched junction nucleotides: 6. The CDR3 contains 13 residues. Germline CDR1 is SGHTA and CDR2 is FQGTGA.

This clonotype appeared many times. V is TRBV7-8 and J is TRBJ2-7, with 14 bases matching TRBD2. The germline gives CDR1 SGHVS, CDR2 FQNEAQ. The trim removed 5 bases at V and 6 bases at J, leaving 6 bases unmatched. The CDR3 is 15 amino acids. The CDR3 protein is CASSPGLAGGGEQYF. The CDR3, as DNA: TGTGCCAGCAGCCCCGGACTAGCGGGAGGCGGCGAGCAGTACTTC. The complete variable domain, with remaining parts taken from reference TRBV7-8 and TRBJ2-7, reads GAGVSQSPRYKVAKRGQDVALRCDPISGHVSLFWYQQALGQGPEFLTYFQNEAQLDKSGLPSDRFFAERPEGSVSTLKIQRTQQEDSAVYLCASSPGLAGGGEQYFGPGTRLTVT.

This clonotype was found a few times. V and J are TRBV18 and TRBJ2-3; D possibly corresponds to TRBD1 (6 bases). Germline CDR1 and CDR2: KGHSH and LQKENI. The CDR3 runs 20 residues. Deletions cut 0 bases from V and 3 bases from J, with 25 bases between. CDR3 coding DNA: TGTGCCAGCTCACCACCGTCAGGGGTCATGACGGGACCTTTAACAGATACGCAGTATTTT. Its translation is CASSPPSGVMTGPLTDTQYF.